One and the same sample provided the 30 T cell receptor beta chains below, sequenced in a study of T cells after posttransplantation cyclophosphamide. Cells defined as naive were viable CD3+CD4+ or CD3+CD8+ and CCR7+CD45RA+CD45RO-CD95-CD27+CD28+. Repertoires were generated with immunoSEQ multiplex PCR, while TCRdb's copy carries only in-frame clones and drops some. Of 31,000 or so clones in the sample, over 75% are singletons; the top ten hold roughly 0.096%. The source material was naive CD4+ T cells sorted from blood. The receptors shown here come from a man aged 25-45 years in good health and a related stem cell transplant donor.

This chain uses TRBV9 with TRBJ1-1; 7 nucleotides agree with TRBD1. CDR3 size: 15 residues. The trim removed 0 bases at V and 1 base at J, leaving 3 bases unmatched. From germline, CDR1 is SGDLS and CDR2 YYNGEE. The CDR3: CASSVVGDRNTEAFF. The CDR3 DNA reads TGTGCCAGCAGCGTAGTTGGGGACAGGAACACTGAAGCTTTCTTT.

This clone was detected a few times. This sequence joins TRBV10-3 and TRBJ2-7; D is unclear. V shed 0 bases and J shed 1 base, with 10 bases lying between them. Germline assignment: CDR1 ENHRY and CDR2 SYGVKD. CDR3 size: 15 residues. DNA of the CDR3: TGTGCCATCAGTGAGTCGTCACTTCCGTCCTACGAGCAGTACTTC. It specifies CAISESSLPSYEQYF.

In nucleotides, the CDR3 is TGCGCCAGCAGCCAAGAGGAACAGGGGGCCTACGAGCAGTACTTC. Its translation: CASSQEEQGAYEQYF. The rearrangement joins TRBV4-3 to TRBJ2-7; 8 bases agree with TRBD1. Trimming took 0 bases from V and 2 from J; bases not matched to a gene: 3. The length of the CDR3 is 15 residues. Germline CDR1 is LGHNA and CDR2 is YSLEER.

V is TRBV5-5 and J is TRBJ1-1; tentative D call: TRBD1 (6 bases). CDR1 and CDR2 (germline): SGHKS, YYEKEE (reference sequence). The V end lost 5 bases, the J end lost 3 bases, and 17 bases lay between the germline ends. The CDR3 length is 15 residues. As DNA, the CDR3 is TGTGCCAGCAGTTCACCCACAGGGCCTTACACTGAAGCTTTCTTT. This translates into CASSSPTGPYTEAFF. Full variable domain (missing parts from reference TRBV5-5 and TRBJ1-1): DAGVTQSPTHLIKTRGQQVTLRCSPISGHKSVSWYQQVLGQGPQFIFQYYEKEERGRGNFPDRFSARQFPNYSSELNVNALLLGDSALYLCASSSPTGPYTEAFFGQGTRLTVV.

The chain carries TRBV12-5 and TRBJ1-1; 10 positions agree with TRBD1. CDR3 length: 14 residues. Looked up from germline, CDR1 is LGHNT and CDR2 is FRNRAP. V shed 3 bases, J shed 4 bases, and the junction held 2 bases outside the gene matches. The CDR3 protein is CASGLGQGVTEAFF. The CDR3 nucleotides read TGTGCTAGTGGTTTAGGACAGGGGGTCACTGAAGCTTTCTTT.

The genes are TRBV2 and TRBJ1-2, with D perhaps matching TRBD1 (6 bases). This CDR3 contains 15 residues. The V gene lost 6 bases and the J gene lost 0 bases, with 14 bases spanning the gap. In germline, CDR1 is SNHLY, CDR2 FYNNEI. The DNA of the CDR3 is TGTGCCAGCAGCGCGCGGACAGCTACTAACTATGGCTACACCTTC. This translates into CASSARTATNYGYTF.

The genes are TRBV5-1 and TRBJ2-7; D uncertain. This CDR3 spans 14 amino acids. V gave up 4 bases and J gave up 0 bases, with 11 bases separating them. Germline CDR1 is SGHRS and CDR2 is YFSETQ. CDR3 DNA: TGCGCCAGCAGCCCCCGTTTCAGCTCCTACGAGCAGTACTTC. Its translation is CASSPRFSSYEQYF.

CDR3 loop: CASSTGLAPYEQYF. DNA of the CDR3: TGCGCCAGCAGCACGGGACTAGCCCCCTACGAGCAGTACTTC. The gene calls are TRBV5-1 and TRBJ2-7; 9 bases match TRBD2. V gave up 4 bases and J gave up 2 bases; unmatched junction bases: 4. The germline CDR1 and CDR2 sequences are SGHRS and YFSETQ. This CDR3 is built from 14 residues.

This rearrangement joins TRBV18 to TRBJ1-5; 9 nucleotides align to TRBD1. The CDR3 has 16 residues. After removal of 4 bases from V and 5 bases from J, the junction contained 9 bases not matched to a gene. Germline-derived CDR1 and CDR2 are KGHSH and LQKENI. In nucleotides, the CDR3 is TGTGCCAGCTCACGGGGTGGACAGGGGCCTTATCAGCCCCAGCATTTT. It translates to CASSRGGQGPYQPQHF.

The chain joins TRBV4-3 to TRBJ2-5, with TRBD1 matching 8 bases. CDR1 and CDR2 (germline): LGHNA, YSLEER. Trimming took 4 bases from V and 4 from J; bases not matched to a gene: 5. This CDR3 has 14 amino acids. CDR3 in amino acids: CASSLNRGVETQYF. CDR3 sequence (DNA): TGCGCCAGCAGCCTCAACAGGGGGGTAGAGACCCAGTACTTC.

The CDR3 protein is CSVPSVSGVTDTQYF. The CDR3 nucleotides are TGCAGCGTTCCCTCGGTTAGCGGGGTCACAGATACGCAGTATTTT. V usage is TRBV29-1 and J usage is TRBJ2-3; 8 nucleotides line up with TRBD2. V lost 5 bases and J lost 2; bases outside the gene matches: 9. Germline-derived CDR1 and CDR2 are SQVTM and ANQGSEA. CDR3 length equals 15 residues.

The CDR3 DNA sequence: TGTGCCAGCAGTGAAGGCTCCGAGCGGGGCTACACCTTC. Protein sequence: CASSEGSERGYTF. The genes are TRBV6-1 and TRBJ1-2; D is ambiguous. V was cut by 1 base and J by 8 bases, with 11 bases left in between. This CDR3 is built from 13 residues. Germline loops: CDR1 MNHNS, CDR2 SASEGT.

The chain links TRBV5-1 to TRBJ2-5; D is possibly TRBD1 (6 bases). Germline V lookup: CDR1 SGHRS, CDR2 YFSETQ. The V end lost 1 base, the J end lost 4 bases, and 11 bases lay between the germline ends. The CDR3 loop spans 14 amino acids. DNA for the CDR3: TGCGCCAGCAGCTTGTTGGGACAACGAGAGACCCAGTACTTC. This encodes CASSLLGQRETQYF.

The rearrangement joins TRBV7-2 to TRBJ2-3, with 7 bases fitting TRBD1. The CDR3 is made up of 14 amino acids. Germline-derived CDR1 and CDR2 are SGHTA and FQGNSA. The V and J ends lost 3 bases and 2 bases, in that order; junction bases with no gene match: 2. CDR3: CASSLDRFTDTQYF. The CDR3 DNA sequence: TGTGCCAGCAGCTTGGACAGGTTCACAGATACGCAGTATTTT.

The CDR3 spells CASSNLADNEQFF. CDR3 DNA sequence: TGCGCCAGCAGCAACCTAGCGGATAATGAGCAGTTCTTC. V usage is TRBV5-1 and J usage is TRBJ2-1, with TRBD2 matching 7 bases. Germline CDR1 and CDR2: SGHRS and YFSETQ. V was pared by 4 bases and J by 7 bases, with 5 bases of the junction left unmatched. This CDR3 comprises 13 residues.

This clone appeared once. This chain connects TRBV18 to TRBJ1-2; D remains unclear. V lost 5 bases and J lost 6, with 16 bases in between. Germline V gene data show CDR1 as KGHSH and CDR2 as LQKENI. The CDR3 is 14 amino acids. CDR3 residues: CASSNRRYYNGYTF. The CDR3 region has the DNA TGTGCCAGCTCAAATCGAAGATACTATAATGGCTACACCTTC.

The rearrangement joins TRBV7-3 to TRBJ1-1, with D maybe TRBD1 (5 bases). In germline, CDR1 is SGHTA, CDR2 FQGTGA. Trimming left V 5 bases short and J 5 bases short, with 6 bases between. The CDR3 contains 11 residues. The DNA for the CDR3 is TGTGCCAGCAGCGGGGGGACTGAAGCTTTCTTT. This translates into CASSGGTEAFF.

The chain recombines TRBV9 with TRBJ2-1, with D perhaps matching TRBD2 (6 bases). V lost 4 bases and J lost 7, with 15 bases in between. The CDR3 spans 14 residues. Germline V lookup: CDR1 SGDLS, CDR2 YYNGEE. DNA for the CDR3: TGTGCCAGCAGCACCCGGGTCGCGGGGAATGAGCAGTTCTTC. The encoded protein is CASSTRVAGNEQFF.

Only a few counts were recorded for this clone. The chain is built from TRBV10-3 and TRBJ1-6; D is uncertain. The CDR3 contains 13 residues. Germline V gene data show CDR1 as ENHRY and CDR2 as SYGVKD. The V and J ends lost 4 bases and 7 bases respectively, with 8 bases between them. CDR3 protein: CAISGGANSPLHF. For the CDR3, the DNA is TGTGCCATCAGTGGTGGAGCAAATTCACCCCTCCACTTT.

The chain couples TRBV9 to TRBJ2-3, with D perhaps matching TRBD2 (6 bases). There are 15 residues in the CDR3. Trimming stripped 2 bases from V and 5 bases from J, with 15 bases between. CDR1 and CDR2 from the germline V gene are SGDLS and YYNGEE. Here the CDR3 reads CASSVQTGGIDTQYF. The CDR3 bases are TGTGCCAGCAGCGTCCAGACCGGGGGTATAGATACGCAGTATTTT.

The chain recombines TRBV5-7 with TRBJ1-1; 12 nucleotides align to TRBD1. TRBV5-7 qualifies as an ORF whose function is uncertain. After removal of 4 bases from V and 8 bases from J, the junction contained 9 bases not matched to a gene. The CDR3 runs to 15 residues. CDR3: CASSPGQGAFTEAFF. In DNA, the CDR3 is TGTGCCAGCAGCCCGGGACAGGGGGCCTTCACCGAAGCTTTCTTT.

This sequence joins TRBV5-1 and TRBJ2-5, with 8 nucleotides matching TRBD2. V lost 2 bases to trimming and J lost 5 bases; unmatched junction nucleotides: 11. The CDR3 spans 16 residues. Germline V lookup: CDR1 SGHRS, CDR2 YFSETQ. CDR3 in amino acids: CASSFTPAGAGETQYF. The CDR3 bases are TGCGCCAGCAGCTTCACCCCAGCGGGGGCTGGGGAGACCCAGTACTTC.

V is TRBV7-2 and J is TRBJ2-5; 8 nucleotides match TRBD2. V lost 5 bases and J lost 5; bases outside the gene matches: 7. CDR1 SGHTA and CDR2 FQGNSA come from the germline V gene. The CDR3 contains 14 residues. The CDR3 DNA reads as TGTGCCAGCAGCCCCCGGACTAGCTGGGAGACCCAGTACTTC. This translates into CASSPRTSWETQYF.

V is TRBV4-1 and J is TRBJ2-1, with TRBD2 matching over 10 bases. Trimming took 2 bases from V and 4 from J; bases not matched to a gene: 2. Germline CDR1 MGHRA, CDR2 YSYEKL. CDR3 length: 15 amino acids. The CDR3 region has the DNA TGCGCCAGCAGCCAAAGCGGGGGGGCTTACAATGAGCAGTTCTTC. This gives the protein CASSQSGGAYNEQFF.

CDR3 protein: CASSGAGRTDTQYF. In DNA form, the CDR3 reads TGTGCCAGTAGTGGGGCGGGGAGGACAGATACGCAGTATTTT. The chain joins TRBV19 to TRBJ2-3; D perhaps matches TRBD2 (6 bases). The CDR3 length is 14 residues. Looked up from germline, CDR1 is LNHDA and CDR2 is SQIVND (reference sequence). Trimming stripped 5 bases from V and 3 bases from J, with 12 bases between.

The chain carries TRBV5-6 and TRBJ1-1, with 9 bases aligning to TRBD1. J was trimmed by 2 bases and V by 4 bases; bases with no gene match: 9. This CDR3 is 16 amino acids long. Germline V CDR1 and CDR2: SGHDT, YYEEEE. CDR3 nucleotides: TGTGCCAGCAGCCTCCCCGGGACAGGGACCAACACTGAAGCTTTCTTT. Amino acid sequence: CASSLPGTGTNTEAFF.

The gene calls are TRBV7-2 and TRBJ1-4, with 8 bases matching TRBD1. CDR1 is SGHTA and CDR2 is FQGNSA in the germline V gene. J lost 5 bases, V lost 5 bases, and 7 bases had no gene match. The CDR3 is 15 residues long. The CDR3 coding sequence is TGTGCCAGCAGCCTCTGGACAGGGTTAAATGAAAAACTGTTTTTT. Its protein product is CASSLWTGLNEKLFF.

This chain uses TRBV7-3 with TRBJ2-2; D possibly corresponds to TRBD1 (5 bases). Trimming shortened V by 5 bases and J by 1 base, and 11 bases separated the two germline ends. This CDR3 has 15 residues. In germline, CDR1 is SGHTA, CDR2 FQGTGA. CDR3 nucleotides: TGTGCCAGCAGCCAGACCCAGGGGAACACCGGGGAGCTGTTTTTT. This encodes CASSQTQGNTGELFF.

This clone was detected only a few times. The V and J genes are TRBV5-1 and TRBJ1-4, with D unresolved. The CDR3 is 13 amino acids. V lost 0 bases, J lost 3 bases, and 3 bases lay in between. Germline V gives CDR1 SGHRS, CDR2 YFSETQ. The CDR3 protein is CASSLDSNEKLFF. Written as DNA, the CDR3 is TGCGCCAGCAGCTTGGACTCTAATGAAAAACTGTTTTTT.

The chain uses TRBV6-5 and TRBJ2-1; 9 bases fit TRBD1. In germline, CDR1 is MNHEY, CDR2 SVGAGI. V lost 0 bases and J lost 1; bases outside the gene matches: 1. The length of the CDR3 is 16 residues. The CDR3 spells CASSYSGTGSYNEQFF. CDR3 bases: TGTGCCAGCAGTTACTCGGGGACAGGGTCCTACAATGAGCAGTTCTTC.